Presented here are 26 T cell receptor beta chains from one specimen sequenced in a study of T cell responses to AZD1222 COVID-19 vaccine. Sequenced by immunoSEQ multiplex PCR; TCRdb stores in-frame clones only, minus some. The data show about 110,000 clones, 80% to 95% seen once. The sequences come from peripheral blood, collected 28 days after the second AZD1222 dose. These receptors originate from an adult who received the AZD1222 COVID-19 vaccine.

The chain joins TRBV5-6 to TRBJ1-1; a possible D gene is TRBD1 (6 bases). Germline V gives CDR1 SGHDT, CDR2 YYEEEE. The CDR3 sequence is 11 residues long. V lost 4 bases and J 11 bases, leaving 12 bases between the germline ends. The CDR3 sequence is CASSTGQSAFF. The CDR3 DNA reads TGTGCCAGCAGCACAGGACAGTCCGCTTTCTTT.

This CDR3 reads CASSHGGTTGNTIYF. The CDR3 coding sequence is TGTGCCAGCAGCCATGGGGGGACTACTGGAAACACCATATATTTT. V is TRBV3-1 (or the pseudogene TRBV3-2) and J is TRBJ1-3; tentatively, D is TRBD1 (5 bases). With 3 bases removed from V and 2 bases from J, the gap between germline ends came to 11 bases. The CDR3 has 15 amino acids. CDR1 is LGHDT, CDR2 YNNKEL, per germline (reference sequence).

The V call is TRBV28, the J call TRBJ2-2; 15 bases are a match to TRBD2. The germline CDR1 and CDR2 sequences are MDHEN and SYDVKM. The CDR3 sequence is 18 residues long. The J segment lost 5 bases and the V segment lost 3 bases, leaving 7 bases of the junction unmatched. The CDR3 region is CASSLRLGTSGGTGELFF. The CDR3 DNA follows: TGTGCCAGCAGTTTGCGGCTGGGGACTAGCGGGGGGACCGGGGAGCTGTTTTTT.

The rearrangement links TRBV5-1 to TRBJ2-7; D gene ambiguous. Germline V gives CDR1 SGHRS, CDR2 YFSETQ. The germline V and J ends were trimmed by 4 bases and 0 bases, with 14 bases remaining between them. The CDR3 runs 15 residues. CDR3 residues: CASSRGDTASYEQYF. The CDR3 DNA reads TGCGCCAGCAGCCGTGGTGACACCGCCTCCTACGAGCAGTACTTC.

This chain joins TRBV7-9 and TRBJ2-1; a weak D match, TRBD1 (6 bases). This CDR3 comprises 13 residues. Germline CDR1 is SEHNR and CDR2 is FQNEAQ (reference sequence). The V end was cut by 3 bases, the J end by 8 bases, with 11 bases between. For the CDR3, the DNA is TGTGCCAGCAGCTTGGCAGGGGACGATGAGCAGTTCTTC. Translated, it gives CASSLAGDDEQFF.

The rearrangement uses TRBV23-1 and TRBJ1-5; TRBD1 might be the D (6 bases). TRBV23-1 is reported as an ORF; its role is uncertain. V was trimmed by 6 bases and J by 0 bases, leaving 9 bases between them. The CDR3 is 14 residues long. Here the CDR3 DNA reads TGCGCCAGCAGGCGGACAGTTAGCAATCAGCCCCAGCATTTT. This codes for CASRRTVSNQPQHF.

The gene calls are TRBV4-1 and TRBJ2-3; 10 positions match TRBD2. The V gene end was trimmed by 1 base and the J gene end by 4 bases; junction bases not matched to a gene: 17. CDR1 and CDR2 (germline): MGHRA, YSYEKL. CDR3 size: 20 residues. The CDR3: CASSQVPSGRMVEAADTQYF. CDR3 DNA: TGCGCCAGCAGCCAAGTTCCTAGCGGGAGAATGGTGGAGGCGGCAGATACGCAGTATTTT.

V usage is TRBV28 and J usage is TRBJ1-2; D is undetermined. Germline assignment: CDR1 MDHEN and CDR2 SYDVKM. The CDR3 spans 11 residues. The ends were cut back, 6 bases at V and 2 bases at J, with 4 bases in the middle. CDR3 coding DNA: TGTGCCAGCAGGGGAAACTATGGCTACACCTTC. Protein: CASRGNYGYTF.

This clone was detected once. The chain has TRBV5-1 and TRBJ2-7, with 7 positions matching TRBD2. Germline V gene lookup returns CDR1 SGHRS and CDR2 YFSETQ. V shed 0 bases, J shed 6 bases, and the junction held 3 bases outside the gene matches. CDR3 length: 13 amino acids. The CDR3 region is CASSLDGGGEQYF. The CDR3 nucleotides read TGCGCCAGCAGCTTGGATGGCGGGGGCGAGCAGTACTTC.

The chain is built from TRBV28 and TRBJ1-5; D is possibly TRBD1 (5 bases). Trimming removed 2 bases at V and 0 bases at J, with 11 bases between. The CDR3 has 16 residues. From germline, CDR1 is MDHEN and CDR2 SYDVKM. The CDR3 is CASSLGDGYSNQPQHF. CDR3 nucleotide sequence: TGTGCCAGCAGTTTAGGGGACGGCTATAGCAATCAGCCCCAGCATTTT. Full variable domain (rest looked up from reference TRBV28 and TRBJ1-5): DVKVTQSSRYLVKRTGEKVFLECVQDMDHENMFWYRQDPGLGLRLIYFSYDVKMKEKGDIPEGYSVSREKKERFSLILESASTNQTSMYLCASSLGDGYSNQPQHFGDGTRLSIL.

DNA of the CDR3: TGTGCCAGCAGCTTACTAGGACGCTCTGGAAACACCATATATTTT. This encodes CASSLLGRSGNTIYF. This chain links TRBV7-9 with TRBJ1-3; D gene unclear. V shed 2 bases and J shed 0 bases, with 8 bases lying between them. Germline CDR1 reads SEHNR; CDR2 reads FQNEAQ (reference sequence). The CDR3 runs to 15 residues.

This sequence joins TRBV7-6 and TRBJ2-3, with TRBD2 identical over 9 bases. The trim removed 2 bases at V and 2 bases at J, leaving 5 bases unmatched. This CDR3 comprises 16 residues. CDR1 is SGHVS, CDR2 FNYEAQ, per germline. CDR3 sequence: CASSLWASGTTDTQYF. The CDR3 DNA sequence: TGTGCCAGCAGCTTATGGGCTAGCGGGACCACAGATACGCAGTATTTT.

The rearrangement uses TRBV7-9 and TRBJ1-2; TRBD1 might be the D (5 bases). CDR1 SEHNR and CDR2 FQNEAQ come from the germline V gene (reference sequence). The CDR3 runs to 15 residues. Trimming took off 5 bases at V and 4 bases at J, with 17 bases between the two ends. CDR3 region: CASSPGWGVGYGYTF. Here the CDR3 DNA reads TGTGCCAGCAGCCCTGGCTGGGGCGTGGGCTATGGCTACACCTTC.

The J gene is TRBJ1-3, the V gene TRBV7-2; D not resolved. CDR1 and CDR2 from the germline V gene are SGHTA and FQGNSA. The CDR3 length is 16 residues. The V end lost 0 bases, the J end lost 0 bases, and 9 bases lay between the germline ends. CDR3 DNA: TGTGCCAGCAGCTTAGCTTTCACGGACTCTGGAAACACCATATATTTT. Its protein product is CASSLAFTDSGNTIYF.

This chain links TRBV19 with TRBJ2-3, with 10 bases that match TRBD2. V gave up 5 bases and J gave up 1 base; unmatched junction bases: 6. This CDR3 spans 16 amino acids. Per germline, CDR1 LNHDA and CDR2 SQIVND (reference sequence). CDR3 residues: CASSSRTSGGTDTQYF. The DNA for the CDR3 is TGTGCCAGTAGTTCCCGGACTAGCGGAGGCACAGATACGCAGTATTTT.

The V and J genes are TRBV4-1 and TRBJ2-1; 9 bases are shared with TRBD2. The germline CDR1 and CDR2 sequences are MGHRA and YSYEKL. The CDR3 covers 16 residues. The ends lost 4 bases at V and 3 bases at J; junction bases unmatched: 7. The DNA of the CDR3 is TGCGCCAGCAGCCCCGCCCAACTAGCGGGCTACAATGAGCAGTTCTTC. Protein: CASSPAQLAGYNEQFF.

The CDR3 is CASSSQGAIVYGYTF. DNA of the CDR3: TGTGCCAGTAGTTCCCAGGGGGCTATTGTCTATGGCTACACCTTC. V and J are TRBV19 and TRBJ1-2; 8 bases align to TRBD1. Germline V gives CDR1 LNHDA, CDR2 SQIVND (reference sequence). The CDR3 is made up of 15 amino acids. V gave up 5 bases and J gave up 4 bases; unmatched junction bases: 9.

DNA of the CDR3: TGTGCCACCAGCAGAGGACAGAACTATGGCTACACCTTC. Translated: CATSRGQNYGYTF. The chain employs TRBV15 and TRBJ1-2, with a possible D match to TRBD1 (5 bases). With 1 base removed from V and 2 bases from J, the gap between germline ends came to 5 bases. The CDR3 has 13 amino acids. CDR1 and CDR2 (germline): LNHNV, YYDKDF (reference sequence).

The chain couples TRBV12-5 to TRBJ1-1; D gene unclear. The CDR3 is 13 residues long. Looked up from germline, CDR1 is LGHNT and CDR2 is FRNRAP. The V end was cut by 5 bases, the J end by 4 bases, with 11 bases between. DNA for the CDR3: TGTGCTAGTGGTCGGATGGACGGCACTGAAGCTTTCTTT. It codes for CASGRMDGTEAFF.

The chain is built from TRBV25-1 and TRBJ1-5; 8 bases fit TRBD1. The germline gives CDR1 MGHDK, CDR2 SYGVNS. The CDR3 contains 14 residues. Trimming took 2 bases from V and 6 from J; bases not matched to a gene: 3. The chain's CDR3 is CASSESRGRQPQHF. The CDR3 DNA reads TGTGCCAGCAGTGAAAGCAGGGGGCGTCAGCCCCAGCATTTT. Looking up the rest from reference TRBV25-1 and TRBJ1-5 gives the full variable domain: EADIYQTPRYLVIGTGKKITLECSQTMGHDKMYWYQQDPGMELHLIHYSYGVNSTEKGDLSSESTVSRIRTEHFPLTLESARPSHTSQYLCASSESRGRQPQHFGDGTRLSIL.

The rearrangement joins TRBV12-3 or TRBV12-4 to TRBJ2-7, with TRBD1 as a possible D gene (5 bases). The CDR3 has 12 amino acids. V lost 3 bases to trimming and J lost 9 bases, with 12 bases between them. The CDR3 protein is CASSFDLTAQYF. CDR3 nucleotide sequence: TGTGCCAGCAGTTTTGATTTGACAGCGCAGTACTTC.

This chain links TRBV28 with TRBJ2-7; 7 nucleotides line up with TRBD1. CDR1 and CDR2 from the germline V gene are MDHEN and SYDVKM. The CDR3 runs to 15 residues. Trimming took 6 bases from V and 0 from J; bases not matched to a gene: 8. The CDR3 sequence is CASRPGTEYSYEQYF. CDR3 nucleotides: TGTGCCAGCAGGCCCGGGACAGAATACTCCTACGAGCAGTACTTC.

The chain uses TRBV2 and TRBJ2-3, with 14 bases fitting TRBD2. V gave up 11 bases and J gave up 6 bases; unmatched junction bases: 10. The CDR3 spans 15 residues. CDR1 and CDR2 (germline): SNHLY, FYNNEI. CDR3 amino acids: CAGQRTSGGTDTQYF. CDR3 sequence (DNA): TGTGCCGGTCAAAGGACTAGCGGGGGGACGGATACGCAGTATTTT.

This chain links TRBV2 with TRBJ1-2, with TRBD1 matching 8 bases. There are 16 residues in the CDR3. With 8 bases clipped from V and 6 bases from J, the junction kept 17 bases outside the gene matches. The germline CDR1 and CDR2 sequences are SNHLY and FYNNEI. In DNA, the CDR3 is TGTGCCAGCGTGTTGGACAGGGTGAATCTTAGAGATGGCTACACCTTC. It translates to CASVLDRVNLRDGYTF.

The count of this clone is one. The chain has TRBV18 and TRBJ1-5; D unclear. Germline CDR1 reads KGHSH; CDR2 reads LQKENI. The CDR3 contains 15 residues. Deletions cut 2 bases from V and 0 bases from J, with 8 bases between. The CDR3 nucleotides are TGTGCCAGCTCACCAACGGACGATAGCAATCAGCCCCAGCATTTT. Protein product: CASSPTDDSNQPQHF.

The CDR3 here is CASSLRGGTDTQYF. CDR3 bases: TGTGCCAGCAGCTTGCGGGGGGGGACAGATACGCAGTATTTT. The rearrangement joins TRBV5-4 to TRBJ2-3, with 8 positions matching TRBD2. The CDR3 totals 14 residues. J lost 3 bases, V lost 1 base, and 1 base had no gene match. Germline CDR1 reads SGHNT; CDR2 reads YYREEE (reference sequence).